This T cell receptor (beta chain) is drawn from a study of T cell responses to AZD1222 COVID-19 vaccine. Whole-study findings and limits: Baseline serostatus was positive in only five to seven AZD1222 recipients. Vaccine-associated CD4 TCRs ranged over spike, dominating at 160-218 and 743-854. The sample set comprised mostly white British donors with more females, and clonal diversity was possibly underestimated.

Method: immunoSEQ multiplex PCR; TCRdb's copy keeps in-frame clones and lacks some. Of about 140,000 clones detected, about nine tenths appear once; the ten largest clones hold 1.3% to 1.5%. This clone was found once. Its specificity is unknown. Germline values: CDR1 SGHKS, CDR2 YYEKEE (reference sequence). V lost 2 bases and J lost 4; bases outside the gene matches: 1. The CDR3 runs to 15 residues. This specimen was peripheral blood, taken on day 0 of AZD1222 vaccination. The chain links TRBV5-5 to TRBJ2-7, with TRBD2 matching 15 bases. This sequence was found in an adult in good health. This chain's CDR3 is CASSFGTSGRYEQYF. The CDR3 DNA reads TGTGCCAGCAGCTTCGGGACTAGCGGGAGGTACGAGCAGTACTTC.